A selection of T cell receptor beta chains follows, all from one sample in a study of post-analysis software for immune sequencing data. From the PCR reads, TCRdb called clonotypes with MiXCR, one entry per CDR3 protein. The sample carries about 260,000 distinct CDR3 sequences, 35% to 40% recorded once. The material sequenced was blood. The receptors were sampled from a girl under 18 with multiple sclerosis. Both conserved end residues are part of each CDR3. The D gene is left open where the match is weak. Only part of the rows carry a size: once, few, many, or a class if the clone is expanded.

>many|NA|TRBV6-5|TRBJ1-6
TGTGCCAGCAGTTACCCGGGGGGGATTTTAGCCTCCTATAATTCACCCCTCCACTTT
CASSYPGGILASYNSPLHF
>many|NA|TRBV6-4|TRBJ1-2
TGTGCCAGCAGTGACTCCTCTGACGGACCGAACTATGGCTACACCTTC
CASSDSSDGPNYGYTF
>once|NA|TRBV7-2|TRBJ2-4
TGTGCCAGCAGCTTAGAGGCAGGGAGGACCAAAAACATTCAGTACTTC
CASSLEAGRTKNIQYF
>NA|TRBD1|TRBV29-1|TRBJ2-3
TGCAGCGTTGCGGGACAGGCAGATACGCAGTATTTT
CSVAGQADTQYF
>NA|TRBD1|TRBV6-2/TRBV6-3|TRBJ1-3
TGTGCCAGCAGTTACTCTGGAGGGGGCGCCGGAAACACCATATATTTT
CASSYSGGGAGNTIYF
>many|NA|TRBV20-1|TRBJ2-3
TGCAGTGCTGGCTTGACAGATACGCAGTATTTT
CSAGLTDTQYF
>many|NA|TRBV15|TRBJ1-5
TGTGCCACCAGCAGAGAGGGCAGGACTAGCAATCAGCCCCAGCATTTT
CATSREGRTSNQPQHF
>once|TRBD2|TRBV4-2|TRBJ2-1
TGTGCCAGCAGCCAAGATCGGGGTACTAGCGGGGGGGAGCAGTTCTTC
CASSQDRGTSGGEQFF
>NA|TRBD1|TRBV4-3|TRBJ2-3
TGCGCCAGCAGCCAAGATGAGCAGGGGGCCGAAGATACGCAGTATTTT
CASSQDEQGAEDTQYF
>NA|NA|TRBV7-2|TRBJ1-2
TGTGCCAGCAGCTCCTTGGACAGAAACTATGGCTACACCTTC
CASSSLDRNYGYTF
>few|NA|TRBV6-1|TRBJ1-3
TGTGCCAGCACCTCGAAACATGGGGGGCCAAGCTCTGGAAACACCATATATTTT
CASTSKHGGPSSGNTIYF
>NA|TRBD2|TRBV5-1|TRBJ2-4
TGCGCCAGCAGCTCACTTAGCGGGGGGCTAGCCAAAAACATTCAGTACTTC
CASSSLSGGLAKNIQYF
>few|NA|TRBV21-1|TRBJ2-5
TGTGCCAGCAGCAAAGCTGAACAGGGGGCGGAGACCCAGTACTTC
CASSKAEQGAETQYF
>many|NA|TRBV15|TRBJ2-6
TGTGCCACCAGCAGAGATCAGGAGGGGGCCAACGTCCTGACTTTC
CATSRDQEGANVLTF
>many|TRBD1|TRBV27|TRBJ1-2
TGTGCCAGCAGTCTAGGATTTATTAGGGGGCCTCCCCACTATGGCTACACCTTC
CASSLGFIRGPPHYGYTF
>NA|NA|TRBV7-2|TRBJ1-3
TGTGCCAGCAGCTTAGCGGACGGTGGAAACACCATATATTTT
CASSLADGGNTIYF
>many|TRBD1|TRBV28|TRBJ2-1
TGTGCCAGCAGTGGACAGGGAGACTCCTACAATGAGCAGTTCTTC
CASSGQGDSYNEQFF
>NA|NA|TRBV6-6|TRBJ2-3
TGTGCCAGCAGCTACATAGGCACAGATACGCAGTATTTT
CASSYIGTDTQYF
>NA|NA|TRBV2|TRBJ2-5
TGTGCCAGCAGTGCCGTCTTGCCCGGTGGGGGAGAGACCCAGTACTTC
CASSAVLPGGGETQYF
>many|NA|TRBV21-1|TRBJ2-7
NA
CASSKRWASGSVSGKYF
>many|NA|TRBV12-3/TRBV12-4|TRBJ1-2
TGTGCCAGTAACTCTGGGGGGTATGGCTACACCTTC
CASNSGGYGYTF
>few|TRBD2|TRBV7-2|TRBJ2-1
TGTGCAGAGCGCTTAGCGGGGTCGTACAATGAGCAGTTCTTC
CAERLAGSYNEQFF
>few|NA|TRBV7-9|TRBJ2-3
TGTGCCAGCAGCCGAGTCGGGGATGCGGGGGATACGCAGTATTTT
CASSRVGDAGDTQYF
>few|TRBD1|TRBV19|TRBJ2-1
TGTGCCAGTAGCCCTCCAGGCGGCATCCAGGGGGAGAATGAGCAGTTCTTC
CASSPPGGIQGENEQFF
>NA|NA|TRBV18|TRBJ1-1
TGTGCCAGCTCACCGGCTGGGGGGATCATGAACACTGAAGCTTTCTTT
CASSPAGGIMNTEAFF
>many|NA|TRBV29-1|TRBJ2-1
TGCAGCGCCATTCGGCAGAGCTCCTACAATGAGCAGTTCTTC
CSAIRQSSYNEQFF
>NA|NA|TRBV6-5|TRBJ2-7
TGTGCCAGCAGTTGGGAGAGGTTATCCTACGAGCAGTACTTC
CASSWERLSYEQYF
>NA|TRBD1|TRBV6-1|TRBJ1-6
TGTCCCAGCAGTGAATCCTTAGGGGACAGAGATTCACCCCTCCACTTT
CPSSESLGDRDSPLHF
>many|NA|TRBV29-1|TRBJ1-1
TGCAGCGTTGAGGTCCCGGCCAACACTGAAGCTTTCTTT
CSVEVPANTEAFF
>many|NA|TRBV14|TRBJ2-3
TGTGCCAGCAGCCGCATGGGGGAGTCAGATACGCAGTATTTT
CASSRMGESDTQYF
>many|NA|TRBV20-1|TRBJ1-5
TGCAGTGCTAGAATGGGGGATCAGCCCCAGCATTTT
CSARMGDQPQHF
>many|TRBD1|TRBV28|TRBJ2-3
TGTGCCAGCAGTCGACCCGGCCTGACAGGGCGCACAGATACGCAGTATTTT
CASSRPGLTGRTDTQYF
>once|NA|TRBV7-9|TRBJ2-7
TGTGCCAGCAGCTCCCTCCGCCCGGACGAGCAGTACTTC
CASSSLRPDEQYF
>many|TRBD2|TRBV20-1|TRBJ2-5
TGCGCCCGTGGACCCAGCGGGAGGACTTACCTAGAGACCCAGTACTTC
CARGPSGRTYLETQYF
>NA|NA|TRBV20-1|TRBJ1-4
TGCAGTGCTAGAGTCCCCGGGGGAGCAACTAATGAAAAACTGTTTTTT
CSARVPGGATNEKLFF
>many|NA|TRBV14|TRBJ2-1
TGTGCCAGCAGCCAAGTAGTCTACAATGAGCAGTTCTTC
CASSQVVYNEQFF
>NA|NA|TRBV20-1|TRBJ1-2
TGCAGTGCTCTCCCGCGGACAGTTGGCTACACCTTC
CSALPRTVGYTF
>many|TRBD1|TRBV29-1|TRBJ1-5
TGCAGCTTCTTGGGACAGGGGAATCAGCCCCAGCATTTT
CSFLGQGNQPQHF
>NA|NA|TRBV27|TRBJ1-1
TGTGCTAGCAGCGGGGCAGGGGTCACTGAAGCTTTCTTT
CASSGAGVTEAFF
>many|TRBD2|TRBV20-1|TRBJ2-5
TGCAGTGCTAGAGGATCGGGAGGACCCGAGACCCAGTACTTC
CSARGSGGPETQYF
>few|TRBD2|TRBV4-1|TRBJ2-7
TGCGCCAGCAGCCATTGGCGGGAGCCCTACAATGAGCAGTACTTC
CASSHWREPYNEQYF
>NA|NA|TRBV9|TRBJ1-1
TGTGCCAGCAGCGTAGGTCCAGGGAGGAACACTGAAGCTTTCTTT
CASSVGPGRNTEAFF
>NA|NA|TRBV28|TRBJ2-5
TGTGCCAGCAGGTTTAGAATTACAGAACAAGAGACCCAGTACTTC
CASRFRITEQETQYF
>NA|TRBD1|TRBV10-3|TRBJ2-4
TGTGCCATCAAGCAGGGGGCTGATGAGCAGTACTTC
CAIKQGADEQYF
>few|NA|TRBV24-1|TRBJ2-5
TGTGCCACCAGTGATGCGGGGGACATACAAGAGACCCAGTACTTC
CATSDAGDIQETQYF
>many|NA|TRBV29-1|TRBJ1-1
TGCAGCGCCCGGCCGGGGCCGAACACTGAAGCTTTCTTT
CSARPGPNTEAFF
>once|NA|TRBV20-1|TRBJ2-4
TGCAGTGCTACGCCCCCGCTTCTTGGAAACATTCAGTACTTC
CSATPPLLGNIQYF
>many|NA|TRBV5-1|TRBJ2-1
TGCGCCAGCAGCTTGGTGCGGCAAAGCTCCTACAATGAGCAGTTCTTC
CASSLVRQSSYNEQFF
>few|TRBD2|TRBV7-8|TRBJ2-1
TGTGCCAGCAGCTTAGACCTCAGCGGGGGGGCCTATGAGCAGTTCTTC
CASSLDLSGGAYEQFF
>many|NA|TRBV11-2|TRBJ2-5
TGTGCCAGCAGCTTATCCACCGGCTCAGTCAGGGAAGAGACCCAGTACTTC
CASSLSTGSVREETQYF
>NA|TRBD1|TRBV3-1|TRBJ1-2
TGTGCCAGCAGCCAAGGGGGACAGGATGGCTACACCTTC
CASSQGGQDGYTF
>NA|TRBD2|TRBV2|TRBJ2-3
TGTGCCAGCAGCCAAACTCCGGGACTAGCGGGGCATACGCAGTATTTT
CASSQTPGLAGHTQYF